This note documents a single T cell receptor (beta chain) sequence. Its antigen is not known. V dropped 0 bases and J dropped 2 bases, with 19 bases sitting between them. Germline CDR1 reads SGHRS; CDR2 reads YFSETQ. This CDR3 is 18 amino acids long. The sample originates from a study of T-cell reconstitution after alpha-beta-depleted transplantation in children. Study-wide points: Reportedly, alpha-beta T cells present about two months post-transplant originated from several hundred expanded clones of graft origin. Diversity and T-cell counts at one year after transplant derived mostly from new T cells.

Construction of the TCRbeta library involved unique molecular identifiers. TCRdb fed the PCR reads into MiXCR, producing one record per CDR3 protein. Here the sample spans approximately 400,000 distinct CDR3 sequences, about a sixth being singletons. Sample: PBMCs, mostly from graft donor cells, taken 360 days after TCRalphabeta/CD19-depleted stem cell transplant. The clonotype originates from a boy under two years old who had a stem cell transplant for Wiskott-Aldrich syndrome, so the T cells may come from the graft donor. This chain links TRBV5-1 with TRBJ2-3; TRBD1 is a possible D gene (6 bases). The CDR3 DNA is TGCGCCAGCAGCTTGGCAAACAGGGTCCTATCAGCCACAGATACGCAGTATTTT. The encoded protein is CASSLANRVLSATDTQYF.